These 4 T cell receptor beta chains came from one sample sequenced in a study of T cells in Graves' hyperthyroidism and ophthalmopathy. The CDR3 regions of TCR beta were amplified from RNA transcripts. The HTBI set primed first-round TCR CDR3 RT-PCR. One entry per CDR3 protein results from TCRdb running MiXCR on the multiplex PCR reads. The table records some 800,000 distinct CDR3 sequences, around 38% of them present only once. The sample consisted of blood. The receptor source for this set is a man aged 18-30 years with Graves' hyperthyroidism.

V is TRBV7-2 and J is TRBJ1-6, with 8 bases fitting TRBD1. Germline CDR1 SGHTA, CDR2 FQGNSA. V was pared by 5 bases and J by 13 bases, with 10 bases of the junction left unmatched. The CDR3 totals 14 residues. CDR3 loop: CASSLQGGNQPLHF. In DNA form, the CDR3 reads TGTGCCAGCAGCCTACAGGGGGGCAATCAGCCCCTCCACTTT. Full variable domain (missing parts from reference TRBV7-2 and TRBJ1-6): GAGVSQSPSNKVTEKGKDVELRCDPISGHTALYWYRQSLGQGLEFLIYFQGNSAPDKSGLPSDRFSAERTGGSVSTLTIQRTQQEDSAVYLCASSLQGGNQPLHFGNGTRLTVT.

In DNA, the CDR3 is TGTGCCAGCAGCCAAAGGGGGGTTGGGGCTGAAGCTTTCTTT. Translated: CASSQRGVGAEAFF. The chain is built from TRBV9 and TRBJ1-1; D may be TRBD1 (6 bases). The CDR3 length is 14 residues. Germline CDR1 is SGDLS and CDR2 is YYNGEE. V was shortened by 4 bases and J by 6 bases, with 16 bases between the two germline ends. Complete variable domain (other parts from reference TRBV9 and TRBJ1-1): DSGVTQTPKHLITATGQRVTLRCSPRSGDLSVYWYQQSLDQGLQFLIQYYNGEERAKGNILERFSAQQFPDLHSELNLSSLELGDSALYFCASSQRGVGAEAFFGQGTRLTVV.

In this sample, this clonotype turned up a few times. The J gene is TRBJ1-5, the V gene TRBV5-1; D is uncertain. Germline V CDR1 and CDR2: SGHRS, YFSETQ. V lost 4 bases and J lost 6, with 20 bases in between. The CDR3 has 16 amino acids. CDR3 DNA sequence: TGCGCCAGCAGCCCTCAGGCAGGCGGGGTGGGTCAGCCCCAGCATTTT. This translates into CASSPQAGGVGQPQHF.

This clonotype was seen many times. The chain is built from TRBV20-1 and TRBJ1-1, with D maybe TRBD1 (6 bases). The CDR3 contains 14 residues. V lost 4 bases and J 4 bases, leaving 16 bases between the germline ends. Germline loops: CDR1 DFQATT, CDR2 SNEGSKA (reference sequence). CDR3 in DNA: TGCAGTGCTACCCCAGGAGGGGGAGGCACTGAAGCTTTCTTT. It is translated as CSATPGGGGTEAFF.